The sequence of this T cell receptor (beta chain) was determined in a study of regulatory T cells in long-lasting Graves disease. This clonotype was picked up a small number of times. Time point reported: newly diagnosed GD, antithyroid drugs for less than 3 months. Preparation of the TCR library used RNA extracted from PBMCs. The junction had 5 bases not matched to a gene; V was cut back by 4 bases and J by 6 bases. Germline loops: CDR1 KGHDR, CDR2 SFDVKD. The CDR3 covers 14 residues. Both iRepertoire HTBI primers and Arm-PCR of CDR3 regions were used to build the TCR beta libraries. TCRdb reanalysed the multiplex PCR reads using MiXCR and keeps one entry per CDR3 protein. This sample carries about 610,000 distinct CDR3 sequences, around 16% of them seen once, and the ten largest clones take approximately 12%. This sample was also put to use in a study of T cells in Graves' hyperthyroidism and ophthalmopathy.

Sequencing was performed on peripheral blood mononuclear cells (PBMCs), taken at new diagnosis, from a patient treated with antithyroid drugs. This chain links TRBV24-1 with TRBJ1-2, with TRBD1 matching over 9 bases. This receptor was obtained from a young man with Graves disease. CDR3 coding DNA: TGTGCCACCAGTGACTCGGGACAGGGAGATGGCTACACCTTC. Protein product: CATSDSGQGDGYTF.